The T cell receptor (beta chain) under discussion was sequenced for a study of molecular identifiers for immune sequencing clone quantification. Study background: Replicates partitioned RNA from approximately 20,000 or 100,000 naive CD8 cells into five parts, sequencing four.

Germline V gene data show CDR1 as SGDLS and CDR2 as YYNGEE. The CDR3 is 14 amino acids. Study-wide findings and caveats: Amid some 900,000 naive cells, spiked Jurkat TCR RNA from one cell was reportedly still detectable. Clones that had above 20 RNA copies took up over 99% of effector molecules but under 1% in naive cells.

TCRdb itself ran the PCR reads through MiXCR, one entry per CDR3 protein. This sample has nearly 650,000 distinct CDR3 sequences; roughly 25% occur once, and the top ten carry 0.78%. In this sample, this clonotype turned up once. The target antigen is unknown. The germline gene is not matched at one end of the junction; a read error may be the cause. The chain recombines TRBV9 with TRBJ1-2; tentatively, D is TRBD1 (5 bases). The receptor's source is a human donor in good health. Some libraries in this study had Jurkat cell RNA spiked in. The sequenced sample consisted of naive CD8+ T cells from blood, with Jurkat cell RNA spiked in. As for subset: FACS-sorted CD8+CD4-CCR7+CD45RA+ naive T cells. The DNA for the CDR3 is TGTGACAGCAGCGTAGAGTGGCAGGGCGGCGGCTACACCTTC. Its protein is CDSSVEWQGGGYTF.